The 26 T cell receptor beta chains below come from one sample, sequenced in a study of T-cell memory formation after mild COVID-19. TCRdb used MiXCR to reprocess the 5' RACE reads, holding one entry per CDR3 protein. This table has roughly 200,000 distinct CDR3 sequences, 15% to 20% appearing once. The sequencing sample was made of PBMCs or a T cell subset sorted from them (not recorded which). These receptors were collected from an adult woman who had mild COVID-19 (a few samples of this study predate the infection). Cell type and time point are not known.

The genes are TRBV12-3 or TRBV12-4 and TRBJ1-2, with D unresolved. The CDR3 sequence is 13 residues long. The V end lost 3 bases, the J end lost 4 bases, and 9 bases lay between the germline ends. CDR3 DNA: TGTGCCAGCAGTTTTGACGGAAGCTATGGCTACACCTTC. It specifies CASSFDGSYGYTF.

V and J are TRBV4-2 and TRBJ1-1; the D gene is possibly TRBD1 (5 bases). The CDR3 covers 16 residues. Germline CDR1 LGHNA, CDR2 YNFKEQ. V was clipped by 0 bases and J by 0 bases, with 11 bases between them. CDR3 nucleotides: TGTGCCAGCAGCCAAGAGAAGACAGCGGTGAACACTGAAGCTTTCTTT. This translates into CASSQEKTAVNTEAFF.

This clonotype showed up many times. The chain recombines TRBV6-5 with TRBJ1-5; D possibly corresponds to TRBD1 (5 bases). The germline CDR1 and CDR2 sequences are MNHEY and SVGAGI. There are 15 residues in the CDR3. V dropped 4 bases and J dropped 1 base, with 11 bases sitting between them. The CDR3 nucleotides read TGTGCCAGCAGTTTCCGGGGGGAGAGCAATCAGCCCCAGCATTTT. Its translation is CASSFRGESNQPQHF.

The sample holds a few counts of this clonotype. The gene calls are TRBV7-9 and TRBJ1-1; weak D call: TRBD1 (5 bases). This CDR3 contains 14 residues. V lost 0 bases and J lost 8, with 13 bases in between. Germline CDR1 reads SEHNR; CDR2 reads FQNEAQ (reference sequence). The CDR3 region is CASSLAGMGPEAFF. CDR3 bases: TGTGCCAGCAGCTTAGCGGGGATGGGGCCAGAAGCTTTCTTT. Together with reference TRBV7-9 and TRBJ1-1, the CDR3 gives the full variable domain: DTGVSQNPRHKITKRGQNVTFRCDPISEHNRLYWYRQTLGQGPEFLTYFQNEAQLEKSRLLSDRFSAERPKGSFSTLEIQRTEQGDSAMYLCASSLAGMGPEAFFGQGTRLTVV.

The chain recombines TRBV7-2 with TRBJ1-5; D gene ambiguous. The CDR3 totals 13 residues. Looked up from germline, CDR1 is SGHTA and CDR2 is FQGNSA. The V gene lost 1 base and the J gene lost 7 bases, with 8 bases spanning the gap. CDR3 residues: CASSLDGFQPQHF. CDR3 nucleotide sequence: TGTGCCAGCAGCTTAGATGGTTTCCAGCCCCAGCATTTT.

The chain has TRBV29-1 and TRBJ2-1; TRBD1 is a possible D gene (5 bases). CDR1 SQVTM and CDR2 ANQGSEA come from the germline V gene. Deletions cut 4 bases from V and 0 bases from J, with 10 bases between. The CDR3 runs 14 residues. DNA of the CDR3: TGCAGCGTTGGCAGGGTAGACTCCTACAATGAGCAGTTCTTC. Translating it yields CSVGRVDSYNEQFF.

The chain joins TRBV4-2 to TRBJ2-2; 8 positions match TRBD2. V lost 1 base to trimming and J lost 6 bases; unmatched junction nucleotides: 4. CDR1 is LGHNA and CDR2 is YNFKEQ in the germline V gene. The CDR3 has 15 residues. The CDR3 DNA follows: TGTGCCAGCAGCCAAGGCTTACTAGCGGCCGGGGAGCTGTTTTTT. Amino acid sequence: CASSQGLLAAGELFF.

CDR3 in DNA: TGTGCCAGCAGCTGGAGGGACCAGCTGGCGACCCAGTACTTC. This encodes CASSWRDQLATQYF. V gene TRBV7-9 combines with J gene TRBJ2-5, with a possible D match to TRBD2 (6 bases). This CDR3 contains 14 residues. Trimming took 4 bases from V and 7 from J, leaving 16 bases between them. Germline-derived CDR1 and CDR2 are SEHNR and FQNEAQ (reference sequence).

This clonotype was picked up many times. The chain is built from TRBV5-1 and TRBJ1-2, with 8 positions matching TRBD1. The CDR3 length is 13 residues. J gave up 8 bases and V 5 bases, and 8 bases lay outside the gene matches. Germline CDR1 is SGHRS and CDR2 is YFSETQ. Written as DNA, the CDR3 is TGCGCCAGCAGTTACCGACAGGGGAACGGCTACACCTTC. Protein sequence: CASSYRQGNGYTF.

This clonotype was observed a handful of times. The V gene is TRBV18, the J gene TRBJ2-7; 9 bases are shared with TRBD2. Germline V gene data show CDR1 as KGHSH and CDR2 as LQKENI. This CDR3 region has 14 residues. The ends lost 3 bases at V and 7 bases at J; junction bases unmatched: 7. CDR3 protein: CASSPLAGEREQYF. CDR3 DNA: TGTGCCAGCTCACCCTTAGCGGGGGAAAGGGAGCAGTACTTC. The full variable domain, its missing parts supplied by reference TRBV18 and TRBJ2-7, is NAGVMQNPRHLVRRRGQEARLRCSPMKGHSHVYWYRQLPEEGLKFMVYLQKENIIDESGMPKERFSAEFPKEGPSILRIQQVVRGDSAAYFCASSPLAGEREQYFGPGTRLTVT.

This clonotype was seen a handful of times. This chain links TRBV20-1 with TRBJ2-2, with 13 bases fitting TRBD2. There are 15 residues in the CDR3. The ends lost 0 bases at V and 6 bases at J; junction bases unmatched: 1. CDR1 and CDR2 from the germline V gene are DFQATT and SNEGSKA (reference sequence). The CDR3 sequence: CSARDTSGRAGELFF. CDR3 nucleotide sequence: TGCAGTGCTAGAGATACTAGCGGGAGGGCCGGGGAGCTGTTTTTT.

The rearrangement joins TRBV29-1 to TRBJ2-7; maybe TRBD2 (5 bases). The V gene lost 0 bases and the J gene lost 1 base, with 7 bases spanning the gap. The CDR3 runs 13 residues. Germline V gene sequence: CDR1 SQVTM, CDR2 ANQGSEA. CDR3 residues: CSVEDEGSYEQYF. The CDR3 DNA follows: TGCAGCGTTGAAGATGAGGGTTCCTACGAGCAGTACTTC.

There are a few counts of this clonotype. The chain is built from TRBV12-3 or TRBV12-4 and TRBJ2-1; TRBD2 aligns across 14 bases. J was trimmed by 12 bases and V by 5 bases; bases with no gene match: 9. The CDR3 extends over 15 amino acids. The CDR3 DNA reads as TGTGCCAGCAGTCCCTTGGGACTAGCGGGGGACGGGCAGTTCTTC. Translation: CASSPLGLAGDGQFF.

V usage is TRBV4-3 and J usage is TRBJ2-1, with unresolved D. The V end lost 0 bases, the J end lost 9 bases, and 18 bases lay between the germline ends. Germline V gives CDR1 LGHNA, CDR2 YSLEER. This CDR3 is built from 16 residues. The DNA of the CDR3 is TGCGCCAGCAGCCAAGATCAAGGAAAGAGCGTTGGTGAGCAGTTCTTC. It encodes CASSQDQGKSVGEQFF.

The chain carries TRBV20-1 and TRBJ1-5, with D hard to call. CDR3 length: 14 residues. V dropped 0 bases and J dropped 5 bases, with 11 bases sitting between them. Germline CDR1 is DFQATT and CDR2 is SNEGSKA (reference sequence). CDR3 DNA sequence: TGCAGTGCTAGAGAAGCGAGGGTAGATCAGCCCCAGCATTTT. It is translated as CSAREARVDQPQHF.

The chain carries TRBV6-1 and TRBJ1-1; weak D call: TRBD1 (6 bases). This CDR3 has 14 amino acids. V was pared by 5 bases and J by 3 bases, with 13 bases between. The V gene's germline CDR1 is MNHNS and CDR2 SASEGT. DNA of the CDR3: TGTGCCAGCAGTAATACAGGGATCGACACTGAAGCTTTCTTT. Translation: CASSNTGIDTEAFF.

The chain has TRBV6-5 and TRBJ2-1; 7 nucleotides match TRBD1. V trimming: 4 bases; J trimming: 9 bases; junction bases outside the gene matches: 9. The CDR3 length is 14 residues. The germline V gene has CDR1 MNHEY and CDR2 SVGAGI. CDR3 region: CASSSTRQGTEQFF. The CDR3 bases are TGTGCCAGCAGTTCCACAAGACAGGGCACTGAGCAGTTCTTC.

This clonotype was seen a few times. The rearrangement uses TRBV12-3 or TRBV12-4 and TRBJ1-1; 9 bases fit TRBD1. The ends lost 6 bases at V and 4 bases at J; junction bases unmatched: 9. CDR3 length equals 15 residues. CDR3 residues: CASSIPPGQGTEAFF. The CDR3 DNA reads as TGTGCCAGCAGCATACCCCCGGGACAGGGCACTGAAGCTTTCTTT.

A few counts support this clonotype. The CDR3 DNA sequence: TGTGCCAGCAGCGACAGAGCGACAGGGCGGAATGAGCAGTTCTTC. It yields the protein CASSDRATGRNEQFF. V and J are TRBV3-1 and TRBJ2-1; 7 bases are shared with TRBD1. Germline CDR1 is LGHDT and CDR2 is YNNKEL (reference sequence). CDR3 length equals 15 residues. V lost 5 bases and J lost 7; bases outside the gene matches: 11.

V usage is TRBV29-1 and J usage is TRBJ1-1, with no clear D. This CDR3 region has 13 residues. The V and J ends lost 6 bases and 1 base respectively, with 12 bases between them. Looked up from germline, CDR1 is SQVTM and CDR2 is ANQGSEA. The CDR3 DNA sequence: TGCAGCGTGACCGGGAATGGGAACACTGAAGCTTTCTTT. Protein: CSVTGNGNTEAFF.

This clonotype was picked up a small number of times. The rearrangement links TRBV6-1 to TRBJ2-5; 7 bases line up with TRBD1. V trimming: 6 bases; J trimming: 4 bases; junction bases outside the gene matches: 20. CDR3 size: 18 residues. Per germline, CDR1 MNHNS and CDR2 SASEGT. CDR3 protein: CASRGPADSQGFAETQYF. The CDR3 region has the DNA TGTGCCAGCAGGGGACCAGCCGACTCACAGGGGTTTGCAGAGACCCAGTACTTC.

This clonotype was recorded at least ten times. CDR3 DNA: TGTGCCAGCAGTTTGACTAGCGGACAGACCACAGATACGCAGTATTTT. Amino acid sequence: CASSLTSGQTTDTQYF. The V gene is TRBV12-3 or TRBV12-4, the J gene TRBJ2-3; 9 positions match TRBD2. This CDR3 comprises 16 residues. The trim removed 3 bases at V and 2 bases at J, leaving 6 bases unmatched.

This sequence joins TRBV12-3 or TRBV12-4 and TRBJ2-7, with D possibly TRBD2 on 6 matching bases. The CDR3 spans 13 residues. V was shortened by 5 bases and J by 5 bases, with 13 bases between the two germline ends. The CDR3 spells CASSRGVRDEQYF. The CDR3 DNA reads TGTGCCAGCAGTCGCGGGGTTAGGGACGAGCAGTACTTC.

J is TRBJ1-1 and V is TRBV12-3 or TRBV12-4; 9 bases line up with TRBD1. J lost 4 bases, V lost 5 bases, and 5 bases had no gene match. The CDR3 is 14 residues long. CDR3 nucleotides: TGTGCCAGCAGTCCGCGGACAGGGGTCACTGAAGCTTTCTTT. Translation: CASSPRTGVTEAFF.

This clonotype was seen only a few times. The rearrangement uses TRBV7-2 and TRBJ2-1; weak D call: TRBD2 (5 bases). The germline CDR1 and CDR2 sequences are SGHTA and FQGNSA. Trimming removed 2 bases at V and 5 bases at J, with 7 bases between. The length of the CDR3 is 13 residues. The CDR3 region has the DNA TGTGCCAGCAGCTTAAGCGGAGACAATGAGCAGTTCTTC. This gives the protein CASSLSGDNEQFF.

The gene calls are TRBV20-1 and TRBJ1-2, with D uncertain. Germline-derived CDR1 and CDR2 are DFQATT and SNEGSKA (reference sequence). V gave up 1 base and J gave up 8 bases, with 8 bases separating them. This CDR3 is 11 amino acids long. CDR3 protein: CSARGGRGYTF. Written as DNA, the CDR3 is TGCAGTGCTAGAGGGGGTAGAGGCTACACCTTC.